The 30 T cell receptor beta chains in this list originate from one sample, sequenced in a study of cytomegalovirus exposure and HLA in healthy donors. In the PCR, 60 Vbeta and 13 Jbeta primers were used. Profiled with immunoSEQ multiplex PCR; TCRdb holds only in-frame clones, not every one. Of around 130,000 clones detected, around four fifths appear once; the ten largest clones hold about 1.8%. Sequences were obtained from PBMCs. The receptor source for this set is a man in his forties in good health and CMV-seronegative.

The J gene is TRBJ2-4, the V gene TRBV30, with 7 bases lining up with TRBD1. Trimming cost V 4 bases and J 4 bases; bases outside gene matches: 4. The CDR3 covers 13 residues. Germline CDR1 and CDR2: GTSNPN and SVGIG (reference sequence). The CDR3 nucleotides read TGTGCCTGGATGGGGGACAGTAAAAACATTCAGTACTTC. This codes for CAWMGDSKNIQYF.

The chain is built from TRBV30 and TRBJ2-1, with 8 bases identical to TRBD2. The CDR3 totals 13 residues. V gave up 4 bases and J gave up 13 bases; unmatched junction bases: 12. Germline V gene lookup returns CDR1 GTSNPN and CDR2 SVGIG (reference sequence). For the CDR3, the DNA is TGTGCCTGGAATGCGGGAGGTCTTTTGGCTCAGTTCTTC. This encodes CAWNAGGLLAQFF.

This clone was counted between two and nine times. The chain carries TRBV30 and TRBJ2-1; the match to TRBD2 covers 9 bases. This CDR3 is 15 amino acids long. Germline loops: CDR1 GTSNPN, CDR2 SVGIG (reference sequence). The V segment lost 4 bases and the J segment 6 bases; nucleotides outside the gene matches: 10. The CDR3 loop reads CAWTRSGSLSNEQFF. The CDR3 DNA follows: TGTGCCTGGACCCGTAGCGGGAGCCTTTCCAATGAGCAGTTCTTC.

The rearrangement uses TRBV18 and TRBJ2-7, with 7 positions matching TRBD1. This CDR3 spans 16 amino acids. Per the germline V gene, CDR1 is KGHSH and CDR2 is LQKENI. After removal of 6 bases from V and 3 bases from J, the junction contained 14 bases not matched to a gene. Here the CDR3 DNA reads TGTGCCAGCTCTTTCACTAGGGCAGGGGGATTCTACGAGCAGTACTTC. It is translated as CASSFTRAGGFYEQYF.

V gene TRBV5-1 combines with J gene TRBJ2-5; D perhaps matches TRBD2 (6 bases). Germline V lookup: CDR1 SGHRS, CDR2 YFSETQ. This CDR3 region has 13 residues. The ends were cut back, 3 bases at V and 7 bases at J, with 13 bases in the middle. CDR3 in DNA: TGCGCCAGCAGCTCGGGGGAGGCGGGGACCCAGTACTTC. Its protein product is CASSSGEAGTQYF.

This sequence joins TRBV28 and TRBJ1-4, with D possibly being TRBD1 (6 bases). Trimming removed 1 base from V and 8 bases from J, with 17 bases in between. The CDR3 spans 16 residues. Germline V gene sequence: CDR1 MDHEN, CDR2 SYDVKM. CDR3 loop: CASSLLGGALGEKLFF. The CDR3 DNA follows: TGTGCCAGCAGTTTATTGGGGGGGGCGCTTGGAGAAAAACTGTTTTTT.

The V gene is TRBV28, the J gene TRBJ2-5; D is perhaps TRBD2 (6 bases). Gene TRBJ2-7 matches the end of the DNA better, so the J call may be wrong. This CDR3 contains 16 residues. Germline CDR1 reads MDHEN; CDR2 reads SYDVKM. The chain's CDR3 is CASSLSRGKNNHEQYF. The CDR3 nucleotides read TGTGCCAGCAGTTTATCGCGGGGTAAAAATAATCACGAGCAGTACTTC.

The chain links TRBV5-5 to TRBJ2-3, with a weak D call TRBD2 (5 bases). The CDR3 contains 16 residues. Germline V CDR1 and CDR2: SGHKS, YYEKEE (reference sequence). Trimming cost V 0 bases and J 6 bases, with 17 bases left between them. CDR3 nucleotides: TGTGCCAGCAGCTTGGTGGAGGTGTCTAAGACGGATACGCAGTATTTT. Its protein product is CASSLVEVSKTDTQYF.

V is TRBV28 and J is TRBJ1-2; D uncertain. V was cut by 6 bases and J by 1 base, with 3 bases left in between. Germline V CDR1 and CDR2: MDHEN, SYDVKM. The CDR3 extends over 11 amino acids. For the CDR3, the DNA is TGTGCCAGCAGCGGTAACTATGGCTACACCTTC. Amino acids: CASSGNYGYTF.

This rearrangement joins TRBV18 to TRBJ2-1, with TRBD1 identical over 8 bases. The ends lost 6 bases at V and 2 bases at J; junction bases unmatched: 3. CDR1 is KGHSH, CDR2 LQKENI, per germline. The CDR3 is made up of 14 amino acids. CDR3: CASSPGQAYNEQFF. The CDR3 DNA reads as TGTGCCAGCTCTCCGGGACAGGCCTACAATGAGCAGTTCTTC.

The chain combines TRBV18 with TRBJ1-4; tentative D call: TRBD1 (6 bases). This CDR3 has 15 amino acids. The V gene's germline CDR1 is KGHSH and CDR2 LQKENI. Trimming took off 2 bases at V and 5 bases at J, with 12 bases between the two ends. CDR3 loop: CASSPTGPRNEKLFF. The CDR3, as DNA: TGTGCCAGCTCACCAACAGGGCCACGCAATGAAAAACTGTTTTTT.

The J gene is TRBJ2-2, the V gene TRBV4-3; no clear D. The CDR3 loop spans 15 amino acids. V was cut by 0 bases and J by 6 bases, with 11 bases left in between. Per the germline V gene, CDR1 is LGHNA and CDR2 is YSLEER. CDR3 residues: CASSQDSTAPGELFF. The CDR3 DNA reads as TGCGCCAGCAGCCAAGATAGTACCGCGCCCGGGGAGCTGTTTTTT.

The chain joins TRBV9 to TRBJ1-2, with 7 nucleotides matching TRBD1. The germline V gene has CDR1 SGDLS and CDR2 YYNGEE. The V gene end was trimmed by 3 bases and the J gene end by 6 bases; junction bases not matched to a gene: 14. The CDR3 length is 16 residues. The CDR3 loop reads CASSAQSRQGKDGYTF. For the CDR3, the DNA is TGTGCCAGCAGCGCCCAAAGTCGACAGGGAAAGGATGGCTACACCTTC. Full variable domain (outside the CDR3, taken from reference TRBV9 and TRBJ1-2): DSGVTQTPKHLITATGQRVTLRCSPRSGDLSVYWYQQSLDQGLQFLIQYYNGEERAKGNILERFSAQQFPDLHSELNLSSLELGDSALYFCASSAQSRQGKDGYTFGSGTRLTVV.

This sequence joins TRBV18 and TRBJ2-7, with TRBD2 identical over 11 bases. Germline values: CDR1 KGHSH, CDR2 LQKENI. The CDR3 runs 17 residues. V lost 2 bases, J lost 2 bases, and 8 bases stayed unmatched. CDR3 residues: CASSPALAGVSPYEQYF. The CDR3 coding sequence is TGTGCCAGCTCACCAGCACTAGCGGGAGTCTCTCCCTACGAGCAGTACTTC.

This clone has more than one count but fewer than ten. This CDR3 is also generated by other DNA sequences in the sample. The chain links TRBV15 to TRBJ1-5; possibly TRBD1 for D (5 bases). The ends were cut back, 0 bases at V and 4 bases at J, with 19 bases in the middle. CDR1 and CDR2 from the germline V gene are LNHNV and YYDKDF (reference sequence). The CDR3 runs 18 residues. In DNA form, the CDR3 reads TGTGCCACCAGCAGAGACTCTAACACGGGGGAAGGTAATCAGCCCCAGCATTTT. This gives the protein CATSRDSNTGEGNQPQHF.

The chain employs TRBV29-1 and TRBJ1-1, with 7 positions matching TRBD1. V shed 6 bases, J shed 4 bases, and the junction held 8 bases outside the gene matches. Germline V CDR1 and CDR2: SQVTM, ANQGSEA. The CDR3 loop spans 13 amino acids. This chain's CDR3 is CSVATGLSTEAFF. The CDR3, as DNA: TGCAGCGTCGCGACAGGGCTCAGCACTGAAGCTTTCTTT.

The chain is built from TRBV21-1 and TRBJ1-5. TRBV21-1 is shown as a pseudogene. This CDR3 spans 18 amino acids. The CDR3 DNA reads TGTGCCAGCAGCAAAGTGGTGAGGAGCGATCCGGGTAATCAGCCCCAGCATTTT. Translating it yields CASSKVVRSDPGNQPQHF.

CDR3 in DNA: TGTGCCAGCAGCCCCAGGGTGGGTAATGAAAAACTGTTTTTT. The encoded protein is CASSPRVGNEKLFF. V gene TRBV7-9 combines with J gene TRBJ1-4, with D possibly matching TRBD1 (5 bases). Trimming shortened V by 5 bases and J by 4 bases, and 11 bases separated the two germline ends. Germline CDR1 is SEHNR and CDR2 is FQNEAQ (reference sequence). This CDR3 is built from 14 residues. Full variable domain (remainder filled in from reference TRBV7-9 and TRBJ1-4): DTGVSQNPRHKITKRGQNVTFRCDPISEHNRLYWYRQTLGQGPEFLTYFQNEAQLEKSRLLSDRFSAERPKGSFSTLEIQRTEQGDSAMYLCASSPRVGNEKLFFGSGTQLSVL.

V gene TRBV5-1 combines with J gene TRBJ2-5; perhaps TRBD2 as D (6 bases). Germline CDR1 is SGHRS and CDR2 is YFSETQ. There are 14 residues in the CDR3. V was cut by 0 bases and J by 5 bases, with 11 bases left in between. The CDR3 nucleotides read TGCGCCAGCAGCTTGGGGGGAGGAGCTGAGACCCAGTACTTC. Translating gives CASSLGGGAETQYF.

The CDR3 sequence: CASSYSGGGHNEQFF. CDR3 DNA: TGTGCCAGCAGTTACTCGGGGGGTGGGCACAATGAGCAGTTCTTC. The rearrangement uses TRBV6-5 and TRBJ2-1; the D gene is possibly TRBD2 (6 bases). Germline CDR1 and CDR2: MNHEY and SVGAGI. The CDR3 sequence is 15 residues long. The V gene lost 0 bases and the J gene lost 5 bases, with 11 bases spanning the gap.

In this sample, this clone turned up once. CDR3 in amino acids: CASSLDSGRLNEQFF. The CDR3 DNA reads TGTGCCAGCAGCTTAGATTCAGGCAGGTTGAATGAGCAGTTCTTC. V is TRBV7-8 and J is TRBJ2-1; D unclear. This CDR3 is built from 15 residues. V lost 1 base, J lost 7 bases, and 14 bases lay in between. Germline values: CDR1 SGHVS, CDR2 FQNEAQ. Combining the CDR3 with reference TRBV7-8 and TRBJ2-1 gives the whole variable domain GAGVSQSPRYKVAKRGQDVALRCDPISGHVSLFWYQQALGQGPEFLTYFQNEAQLDKSGLPSDRFFAERPEGSVSTLKIQRTQQEDSAVYLCASSLDSGRLNEQFFGPGTRLTVL.

This clone occurred once. The chain links TRBV5-1 to TRBJ2-7; 7 positions agree with TRBD1. V lost 5 bases, J lost 1 base, and 6 bases stayed unmatched. This CDR3 has 14 amino acids. Germline values: CDR1 SGHRS, CDR2 YFSETQ. The CDR3 nucleotides read TGCGCCAGCAGACCCGGACAGGATTCCTACGAGCAGTACTTC. Protein: CASRPGQDSYEQYF.

This clone was observed a single time. V gene TRBV5-6 combines with J gene TRBJ2-1; D remains unclear. CDR3 size: 11 residues. The V end lost 4 bases, the J end lost 9 bases, and 8 bases lay between the germline ends. Per germline, CDR1 SGHDT and CDR2 YYEEEE. In nucleotides, the CDR3 is TGTGCCAGCAGCCTCGTCGGTGAGCAGTTCTTC. It encodes CASSLVGEQFF.

J is TRBJ2-2 and V is TRBV27; a possible D gene is TRBD1 (6 bases). CDR3 length: 16 residues. Germline CDR1 and CDR2: MNHEY and SMNVEV (reference sequence). Between the trimmed V and J ends, which lost 10 bases and 1 base, there was a span of 19 bases. The chain's CDR3 is CATTPGKQGNTGELFF. The CDR3 nucleotides are TGTGCCACTACGCCGGGTAAACAGGGGAACACCGGGGAGCTGTTTTTT.

The V and J genes are TRBV2 and TRBJ1-2, with TRBD1 identical over 10 bases. V trimming: 8 bases; J trimming: 7 bases; junction bases outside the gene matches: 7. This CDR3 is built from 13 residues. Germline V CDR1 and CDR2: SNHLY, FYNNEI. In DNA, the CDR3 is TGTGCCAGCGGGGCGGACAGGGGGAGTGGCTACACCTTC. Protein product: CASGADRGSGYTF.

The table lists this clone with a few counts. The chain links TRBV7-2 to TRBJ2-1, with 7 bases fitting TRBD2. V lost 7 bases to trimming and J lost 4 bases; unmatched junction nucleotides: 10. Germline assignment: CDR1 SGHTA and CDR2 FQGNSA. The CDR3 covers 15 residues. The CDR3 bases are TGTGCCAGCACCCCCGGGGGGTTAGAATACAATGAGCAGTTCTTC. Translation gives CASTPGGLEYNEQFF.

This clone came up a few times. The chain carries TRBV5-1 and TRBJ2-3; 7 nucleotides match TRBD2. J gave up 2 bases and V 1 base, and 7 bases lay outside the gene matches. CDR1 and CDR2 from the germline V gene are SGHRS and YFSETQ. The CDR3 consists of 16 residues. The CDR3 coding sequence is TGCGCCAGCAGCTTGTTGGGGGGGGATTTCACAGATACGCAGTATTTT. This codes for CASSLLGGDFTDTQYF. Full variable domain (missing parts from reference TRBV5-1 and TRBJ2-3): KAGVTQTPRYLIKTRGQQVTLSCSPISGHRSVSWYQQTPGQGLQFLFEYFSETQRNKGNFPGRFSGRQFSNSRSEMNVSTLELGDSALYLCASSLLGGDFTDTQYFGPGTRLTVL.

In this sample, this clone turned up a few times. The chain is built from TRBV6-4 and TRBJ2-3; TRBD2 agrees at 8 bases. This CDR3 region has 16 residues. CDR1 is MRHNA and CDR2 is SNTAGT in the germline V gene. J was trimmed by 4 bases and V by 2 bases; bases with no gene match: 8. CDR3 bases: TGTGCCAGCAGTGACACCTCCCGGGAGGGCCCAGATACGCAGTATTTT. Encoded protein: CASSDTSREGPDTQYF.

The gene calls are TRBV23-1 and TRBJ2-2, with 7 bases aligning to TRBD2. TRBV23-1 is identified as an open reading frame with a role that is uncertain. V shed 3 bases, J shed 0 bases, and the junction held 7 bases outside the gene matches. This CDR3 is built from 17 residues. The DNA for the CDR3 is TGCGCCAGCAGTCATTGGGCTAGCGGAGCGAACACCGGGGAGCTGTTTTTT. Its protein product is CASSHWASGANTGELFF.

The chain uses TRBV7-2 and TRBJ1-1; 9 positions agree with TRBD1. The CDR3 has 13 residues. The trim removed 5 bases at V and 7 bases at J, leaving 5 bases unmatched. CDR1 and CDR2 from the germline V gene are SGHTA and FQGNSA. CDR3 bases: TGTGCCAGCAGCGCCTGGACAGGGGTTGAAGCTTTCTTT. This gives the protein CASSAWTGVEAFF.